A single TCR beta chain is shown here with its context. This clonotype has only a few counts. Which antigen it targets is not known. No qualities accompany the bases; no much larger clone lies one base away. The data originate from a study of T-cell memory formation after mild COVID-19 (dated by TCRdb to the early 2020s). Study-level background: TCR sequence clusters from the two donors were largely donor specific. Longitudinal TCRalpha and TCRbeta repertoire sequencing tracked T-cell clones expanding and contracting after mild COVID-19 in a couple of donors. The cohort was made up of two young adult volunteers, one female and one male, who were previously healthy. On the study overall, not on this receptor specifically: Clones that contracted from day 15 to 85 showed balanced CD4/CD8 phenotypes, whereas a second wave of clones that expanded from day 15 to 37 leaned towards CD4+. Contracting CD4+ clones turned up mainly in the CM and EM memory subsets, whereas EMRA was where CD8+ clones were enriched. Only two mild cases were covered in the study, and larger cohorts including severe cases with pre-infection samples were considered necessary. Some responding clones were found in pre-infection memory, which suggests that pre-existing cross-reactive memory T cells took part in the SARS-CoV-2 response. Whether the second-wave clones peaking on day 37 were SARS-CoV-2 specific was not confirmed.

Sequencer: Illumina NovaSeq 6000. cDNA libraries for TCRalpha and TCRbeta were prepared by 5'RACE using constant-segment primers, with sample barcodes and unique molecular identifiers added. RNA was extracted from every sample with Trizol reagent. Amplification of the libraries took two PCR steps, and the second step added a second sample barcode plus Illumina TruSeq adapters. The libraries were sequenced on an Illumina NovaSeq using 2 x 150 bp paired-end reads. Turning to the authors' computational methods: Reads were demultiplexed and collapsed into UMI-guided consensus sequences with migec v1.2.7. Using mixcr v2.1.11, UMI consensuses were aligned to TRA and TRB V and J templates and then assembled into clonotypes. A clonotype was counted as expanded or contracted only when both edgeR and NoisET called the clonotype significant, with the noise models trained on biological replicates. edgeR calls used a false discovery rate-adjusted p below 0.01 and a log2 fold-change threshold of 1. PCA with hierarchical clustering of max-normalized trajectories of the 1000 most abundant clonotypes was used as exploratory dynamics analysis. Separately sequenced CD4+ and CD8+ repertoires were used to assign a CD4 or CD8 phenotype to each responding clone. TCRdb reprocessing: public reads trimmed at Q25 with fastp, clones called with MiXCR, in-frame beta chains kept. For every CDR3 protein sequence, its rows merge into one entry that carries the most common genes and DNA. Here the V and J calls rest on TCRdb's processing, not on the authors' analysis. The sample has some 250,000 distinct CDR3 sequences on record, approximately 10% of them singletons. Jointly, the top ten make up 22% of the sample.

CDR1 and CDR2 are drawn from the germline V gene: SGHVS, FQNEAQ. V drops 5 bases and J drops 3 bases, leaving 22 bases in between. Spanning cysteine to phenylalanine, the CDR3 consists of 17 amino acids. Just the 51-base CDR3 DNA is kept, in frame starting at base 1. PBMCs were isolated by Ficoll-Paque density gradient centrifugation. Sequenced: PBMCs or a T cell subset sorted from them (not recorded which). The chain joins TRBV7-8 to TRBJ1-1; the D gene is perhaps TRBD1, from 5 matching bases. The sequence was obtained from a man in his late teens or twenties who had mild COVID-19 (a few samples of this study predate the infection). The sample titles of this study are shuffled in the database, so cell type and time point are left out; the donor was told from shared clones. In nucleotides, the sequence is TGTGCCAGCAGCGGTCCCAGGGTTAGCGGGCGGGACACTGAAGCTTTCTTT. Its amino acids are CASSGPRVSGRDTEAFF.